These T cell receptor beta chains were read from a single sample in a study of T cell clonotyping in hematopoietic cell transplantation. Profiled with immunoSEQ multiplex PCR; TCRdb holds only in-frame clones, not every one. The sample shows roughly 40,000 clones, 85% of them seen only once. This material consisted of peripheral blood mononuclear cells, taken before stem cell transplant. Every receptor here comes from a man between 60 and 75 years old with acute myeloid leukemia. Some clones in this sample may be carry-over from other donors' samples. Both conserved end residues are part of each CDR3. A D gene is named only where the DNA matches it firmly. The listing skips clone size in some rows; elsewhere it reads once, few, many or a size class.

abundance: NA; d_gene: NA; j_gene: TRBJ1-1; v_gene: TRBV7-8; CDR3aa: CASSPRRGTSTEAFF; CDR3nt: TGTGCCAGCAGCCCGCGGAGGGGGACCAGCACTGAAGCTTTCTTT
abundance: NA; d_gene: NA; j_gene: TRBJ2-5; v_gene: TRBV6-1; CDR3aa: CASSLQETQYF; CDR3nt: TGTGCCAGCAGTCTCCAAGAGACCCAGTACTTC
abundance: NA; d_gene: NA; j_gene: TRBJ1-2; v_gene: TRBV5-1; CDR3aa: CASRGVGGKGRQVYGYTF; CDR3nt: TGCGCCAGCAGGGGGGTGGGTGGTAAGGGACGGCAGGTATATGGCTACACCTTC
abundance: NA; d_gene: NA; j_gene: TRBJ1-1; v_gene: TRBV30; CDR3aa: CAWSRLATTPEAFF; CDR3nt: TGTGCCTGGAGTCGACTGGCTACAACTCCTGAAGCTTTCTTT
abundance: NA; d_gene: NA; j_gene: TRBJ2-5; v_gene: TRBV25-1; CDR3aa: CASSNRVQETQYF; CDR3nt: TGTGCCAGCAGCAACAGGGTCCAAGAGACCCAGTACTTC
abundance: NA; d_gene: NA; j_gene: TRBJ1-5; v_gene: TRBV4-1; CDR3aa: CASSDLGTGSNQPQHF; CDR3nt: TGCGCCAGCAGCGACTTGGGGACGGGTAGCAATCAGCCCCAGCATTTT
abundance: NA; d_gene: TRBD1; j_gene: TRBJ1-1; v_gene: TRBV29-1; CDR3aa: CSVEPGTGGDEAFF; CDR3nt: TGCAGCGTGGAACCGGGCACAGGGGGCGATGAAGCTTTCTTT
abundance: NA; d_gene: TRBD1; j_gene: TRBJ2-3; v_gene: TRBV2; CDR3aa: CASSDDQGTARTDTQYF; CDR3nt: TGTGCCAGCAGTGATGATCAAGGGACAGCCCGCACAGATACGCAGTATTTT
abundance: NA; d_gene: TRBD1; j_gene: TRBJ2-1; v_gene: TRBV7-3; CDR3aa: CASSLTVVTGESKFF; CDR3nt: TGTGCCAGCAGCTTAACGGTGGTTACAGGGGAATCTAAGTTCTTC
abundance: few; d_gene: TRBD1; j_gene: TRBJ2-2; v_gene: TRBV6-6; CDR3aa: CASRDRANTGELFF; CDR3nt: TGTGCCAGTAGGGACAGAGCGAACACCGGGGAGCTGTTTTTT
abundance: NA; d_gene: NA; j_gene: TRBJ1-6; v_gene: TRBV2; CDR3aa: CASSEASRGGGTPLHF; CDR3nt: TGTGCCAGCAGTGAAGCTTCCCGTGGGGGTGGAACACCCCTCCACTTT
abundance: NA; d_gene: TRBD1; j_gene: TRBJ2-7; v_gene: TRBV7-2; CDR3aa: CASRIGTGNEQYF; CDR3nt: TGTGCCAGCAGAATCGGGACAGGCAACGAGCAGTACTTC
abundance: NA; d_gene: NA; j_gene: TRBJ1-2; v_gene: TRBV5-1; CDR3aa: CASSHGAQDYGYTF; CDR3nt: TGCGCCAGCAGCCATGGAGCGCAGGACTATGGCTACACCTTC
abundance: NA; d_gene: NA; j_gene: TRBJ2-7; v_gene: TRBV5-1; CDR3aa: CASRGGLSSYEQYF; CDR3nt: TGCGCCAGCAGGGGGGGGCTAAGCTCCTACGAGCAGTACTTC
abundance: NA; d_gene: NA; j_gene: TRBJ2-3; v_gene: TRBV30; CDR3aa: CAWSVKPDTDTQYF; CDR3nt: TGTGCCTGGAGTGTAAAGCCGGACACAGATACGCAGTATTTT
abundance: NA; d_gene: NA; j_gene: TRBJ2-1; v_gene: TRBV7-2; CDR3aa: CASSSRVVEQFF; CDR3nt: TGTGCCAGCAGCTCCCGGGTGGTAGAGCAGTTCTTC
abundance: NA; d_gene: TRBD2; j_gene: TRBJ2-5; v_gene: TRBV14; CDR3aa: CASSRLSGGVETQYF; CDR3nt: TGTGCCAGCAGCCGTCTTAGCGGGGGGGTGGAGACCCAGTACTTC
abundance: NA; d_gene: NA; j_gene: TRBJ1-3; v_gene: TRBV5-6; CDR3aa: CASSRDFFSGNTIYF; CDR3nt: TGTGCCAGCAGCCGGGACTTTTTCTCTGGAAACACCATATATTTT
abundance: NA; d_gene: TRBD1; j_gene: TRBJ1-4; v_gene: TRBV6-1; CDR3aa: CASSDFQTGLGEKLFF; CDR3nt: TGTGCCAGCAGTGACTTCCAGACAGGGTTAGGGGAAAAACTGTTTTTT
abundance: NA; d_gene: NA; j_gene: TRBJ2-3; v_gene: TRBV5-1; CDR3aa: CASSMGVDTDTQYF; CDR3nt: TGCGCCAGCAGTATGGGTGTCGACACAGATACGCAGTATTTT
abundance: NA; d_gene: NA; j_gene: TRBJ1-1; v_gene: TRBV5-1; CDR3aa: CASIGRRGTEAFF; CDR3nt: TGCGCCAGCATCGGCAGGAGGGGCACTGAAGCTTTCTTT
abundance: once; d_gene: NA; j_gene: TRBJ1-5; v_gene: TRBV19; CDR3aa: CASRSQGPREPQHF; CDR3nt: TGTGCCAGTAGGTCGCAGGGGCCCCGAGAGCCCCAGCATTTT
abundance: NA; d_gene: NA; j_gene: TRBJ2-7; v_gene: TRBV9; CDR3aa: CASSAPGNREQYF; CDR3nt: TGTGCCAGCAGCGCCCCGGGCAATCGCGAGCAGTACTTC
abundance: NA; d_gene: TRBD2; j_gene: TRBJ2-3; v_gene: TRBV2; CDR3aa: CASMKRGETDTQYF; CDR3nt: TGTGCCAGCATGAAGCGGGGGGAAACAGATACGCAGTATTTT
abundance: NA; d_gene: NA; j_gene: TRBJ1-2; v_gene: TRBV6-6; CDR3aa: CASSDLYGYTF; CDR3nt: TGTGCCAGCAGTGATTTATATGGCTACACCTTC
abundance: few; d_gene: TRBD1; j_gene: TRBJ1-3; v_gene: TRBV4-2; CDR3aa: CASSHTDRGIFSGNTIYF; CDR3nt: TGTGCCAGCAGCCACACTGACAGGGGGATCTTCTCTGGAAACACCATATATTTT
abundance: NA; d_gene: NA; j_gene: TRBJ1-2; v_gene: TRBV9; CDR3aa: CASSTMSTVHPDNYGYTF; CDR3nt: TGTGCCAGCAGCACCATGTCTACAGTTCACCCAGATAACTATGGCTACACCTTC
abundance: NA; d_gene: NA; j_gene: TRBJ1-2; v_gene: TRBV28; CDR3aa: CASSLDSGVYGYTF; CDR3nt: TGTGCCAGCAGCTTGGACAGCGGGGTCTATGGCTACACCTTC
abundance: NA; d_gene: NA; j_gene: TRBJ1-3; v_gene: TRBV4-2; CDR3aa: CASSQDSNSGNTIYF; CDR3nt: TGTGCCAGCAGCCAAGATTCGAACTCTGGAAACACCATATATTTT
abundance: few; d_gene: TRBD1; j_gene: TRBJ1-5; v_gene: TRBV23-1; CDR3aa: CASSPTGDRGNQPQHF; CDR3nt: TGCGCCAGCAGCCCGACAGGGGATAGGGGCAATCAGCCCCAGCATTTT
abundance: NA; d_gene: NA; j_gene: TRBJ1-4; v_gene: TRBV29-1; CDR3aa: CSVVGGGGGEKLFF; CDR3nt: TGCAGCGTCGTAGGAGGGGGAGGGGGTGAAAAACTGTTTTTT
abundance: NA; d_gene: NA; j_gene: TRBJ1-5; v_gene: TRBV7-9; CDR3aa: CASSTGGNQPQHF; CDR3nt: TGTGCCAGCAGCACCGGCGGTAATCAGCCCCAGCATTTT
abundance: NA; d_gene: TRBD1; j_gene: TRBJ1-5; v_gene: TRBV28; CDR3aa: CASSPVNRGGQPQHF; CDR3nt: TGTGCCAGCAGTCCAGTAAACAGGGGAGGACAGCCCCAGCATTTT
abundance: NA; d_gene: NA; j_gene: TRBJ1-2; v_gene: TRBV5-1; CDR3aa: CASSLRQGPGYTF; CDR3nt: TGCGCCAGCAGCTTGAGGCAGGGGCCTGGCTACACCTTC
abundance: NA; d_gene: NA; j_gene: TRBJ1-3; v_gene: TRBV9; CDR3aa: CASSVEASSGNTIYF; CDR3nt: TGTGCCAGCAGCGTAGAGGCTAGCTCTGGAAACACCATATATTTT
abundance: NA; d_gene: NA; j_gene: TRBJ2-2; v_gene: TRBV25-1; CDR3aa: CASSPDWTVRGTGELFF; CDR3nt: TGTGCCAGCAGTCCCGACTGGACAGTTCGGGGCACCGGGGAGCTGTTTTTT
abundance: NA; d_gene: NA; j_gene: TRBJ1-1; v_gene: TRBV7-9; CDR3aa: CASAYPPENTEAFF; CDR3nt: TGTGCCAGCGCCTATCCCCCAGAGAACACTGAAGCTTTCTTT
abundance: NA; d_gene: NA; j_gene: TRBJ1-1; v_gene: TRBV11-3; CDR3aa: CASSYPGSGTEAFF; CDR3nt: TGTGCCAGCAGCTATCCCGGGTCAGGCACTGAAGCTTTCTTT
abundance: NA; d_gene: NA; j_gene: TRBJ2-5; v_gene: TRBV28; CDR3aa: CASSRRHTQGETQYF; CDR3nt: TGTGCCAGCAGTCGCCGGCACACTCAAGGGGAGACCCAGTACTTC
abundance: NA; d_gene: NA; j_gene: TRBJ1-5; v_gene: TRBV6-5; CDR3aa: CASGGGGYQPQHF; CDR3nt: TGTGCCAGCGGTGGGGGTGGGTATCAGCCCCAGCATTTT